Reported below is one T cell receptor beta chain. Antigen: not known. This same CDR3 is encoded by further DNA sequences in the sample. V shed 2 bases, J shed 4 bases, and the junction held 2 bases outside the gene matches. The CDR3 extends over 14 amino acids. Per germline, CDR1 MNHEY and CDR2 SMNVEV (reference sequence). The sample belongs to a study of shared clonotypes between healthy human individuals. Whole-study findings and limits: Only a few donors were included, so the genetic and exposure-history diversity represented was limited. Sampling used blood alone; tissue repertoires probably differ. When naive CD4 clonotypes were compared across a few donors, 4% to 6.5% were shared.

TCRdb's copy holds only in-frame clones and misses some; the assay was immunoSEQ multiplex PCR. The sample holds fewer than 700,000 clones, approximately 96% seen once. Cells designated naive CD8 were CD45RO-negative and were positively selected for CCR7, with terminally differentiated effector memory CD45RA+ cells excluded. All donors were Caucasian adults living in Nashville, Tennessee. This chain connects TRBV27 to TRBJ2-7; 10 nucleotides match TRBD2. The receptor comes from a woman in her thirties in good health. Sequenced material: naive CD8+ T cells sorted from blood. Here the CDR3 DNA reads TGTGCCAGCAGTTTACAGACTAGCGGGTACGAGCAGTACTTC. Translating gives CASSLQTSGYEQYF.